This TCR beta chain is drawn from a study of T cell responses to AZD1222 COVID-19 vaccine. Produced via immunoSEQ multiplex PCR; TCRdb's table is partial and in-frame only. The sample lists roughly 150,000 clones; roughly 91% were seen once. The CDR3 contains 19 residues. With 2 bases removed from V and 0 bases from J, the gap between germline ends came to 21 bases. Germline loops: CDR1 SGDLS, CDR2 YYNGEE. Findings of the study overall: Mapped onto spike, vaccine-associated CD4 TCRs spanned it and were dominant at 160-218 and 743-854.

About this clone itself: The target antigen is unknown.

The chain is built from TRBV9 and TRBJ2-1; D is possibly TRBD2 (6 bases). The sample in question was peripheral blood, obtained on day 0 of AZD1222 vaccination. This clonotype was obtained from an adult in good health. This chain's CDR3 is CASSVAGTPSRYSYNEQFF. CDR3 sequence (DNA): TGTGCCAGCAGCGTGGCCGGGACTCCGTCGAGATACTCCTACAATGAGCAGTTCTTC.